These 13 T cell receptor beta chains were all obtained from the same sample, sequenced in a study of sequential checkpoint blockade in melanoma. The treatment here: randomized to nivolumab then ipilimumab (arm A) or the reverse (arm B). Sequencing used immunoSEQ multiplex PCR; TCRdb keeps in-frame clones, though not all of them. The table includes about 18,000 clones, 45% to 65% detected once. The starting material was CD8+ T cells sorted from blood (inferred from file names), obtained from a patient given nivolumab and ipilimumab in sequence. These receptor sequences come from a human donor with melanoma.

On this clone: The junction differs from germline at one of its ends, possibly a read error. Other DNA sequences in the same sample also yield this CDR3. This chain links TRBV2 with TRBJ1-1, with 10 bases fitting TRBD1. Germline-derived CDR1 and CDR2 are SNHLY and FYNNEI. CDR3 length: 15 amino acids. This CDR3 reads CASSLRTGGNTEAFF. In nucleotides, the CDR3 is TGCGCCAGCAGCCTGAGGACAGGGGGGAACACTGAAGCTTTCTTT.

The chain has TRBV6-1 and TRBJ2-3, with 9 positions matching TRBD2. The V gene's germline CDR1 is MNHNS and CDR2 SASEGT. This CDR3 contains 16 residues. Germline trimming cut 2 bases from V and 2 bases from J; bases unmatched to any gene: 5. Written as DNA, the CDR3 is TGTGCCAGCAGTGAATGGGCGGGAGGGTCCACAGATACGCAGTATTTT. This sequence encodes CASSEWAGGSTDTQYF.

The CDR3 region has the DNA TGTGCCAGTAGTATCTTGTCCCAGGGGCCCTCCTACGAGCAGTACTTC. Translated, it gives CASSILSQGPSYEQYF. The chain carries TRBV19 and TRBJ2-7, with a weak D call TRBD1 (6 bases). Germline CDR1 reads LNHDA; CDR2 reads SQIVND (reference sequence). Between the trimmed V and J ends, which lost 3 bases and 0 bases, there was a span of 15 bases. The length of the CDR3 is 16 residues.

The chain is built from TRBV25-1 and TRBJ2-3, with a weak D call TRBD1 (6 bases). This CDR3 is built from 13 residues. Trimming left V 5 bases short and J 3 bases short, with 9 bases between. Germline V lookup: CDR1 MGHDK, CDR2 SYGVNS. For the CDR3, the DNA is TGTGCCAGCAGTCAGGGGCATACAGATACGCAGTATTTT. It translates to CASSQGHTDTQYF.

This clone was seen a few times. The rearrangement uses TRBV5-6 and TRBJ1-1, with 7 positions matching TRBD1. Germline V gene sequence: CDR1 SGHDT, CDR2 YYEEEE. The CDR3 consists of 15 residues. Trimming took 1 base from V and 4 from J; bases not matched to a gene: 7. CDR3 nucleotide sequence: TGTGCCAGCAGCTTGTGGCTGACAGGGCGCACTGAAGCTTTCTTT. Translating it yields CASSLWLTGRTEAFF.

This clone was seen more than once but under ten times. The chain has TRBV9 and TRBJ2-7; TRBD1 matches at 8 bases. Germline V gives CDR1 SGDLS, CDR2 YYNGEE. There are 15 residues in the CDR3. Losses at the gene ends were 3 bases for V and 3 bases for J; bases not matched to a gene: 8. This CDR3 reads CASSAEDREDYEQYF. The CDR3, as DNA: TGTGCCAGCAGCGCAGAGGACAGGGAAGACTACGAGCAGTACTTC. Variable domain in full (rest from reference TRBV9 and TRBJ2-7): DSGVTQTPKHLITATGQRVTLRCSPRSGDLSVYWYQQSLDQGLQFLIQYYNGEERAKGNILERFSAQQFPDLHSELNLSSLELGDSALYFCASSAEDREDYEQYFGPGTRLTVT.

The J gene is TRBJ2-7, the V gene TRBV7-9; 9 bases are shared with TRBD2. The germline V gene encodes CDR1 SEHNR and CDR2 FQNEAQ (reference sequence). V gave up 5 bases and J gave up 2 bases; unmatched junction bases: 10. The CDR3 loop spans 16 amino acids. The CDR3 here is CASSPRRLADPYEQYF. The CDR3 nucleotides are TGTGCCAGCAGCCCGCGCCGACTAGCGGATCCCTACGAGCAGTACTTC.

The chain uses TRBV6-5 and TRBJ2-7; the match to TRBD2 covers 11 bases. This CDR3 has 16 amino acids. The V gene's germline CDR1 is MNHEY and CDR2 SVGAGI. The ends lost 4 bases at V and 4 bases at J; junction bases unmatched: 9. The CDR3 protein is CASSSKASGRTYEQYF. CDR3 DNA: TGTGCCAGCAGTTCCAAGGCTAGCGGGAGGACGTACGAGCAGTACTTC.

This clone was picked up one time. The CDR3: CASSYRTASPLHF. The CDR3 DNA is TGTGCCAGCAGTTACCGGACAGCTTCACCCCTCCACTTT. The chain is built from TRBV6-5 and TRBJ1-6; a weak D match, TRBD1 (6 bases). The V gene's germline CDR1 is MNHEY and CDR2 SVGAGI. The CDR3 sequence is 13 residues long. Trimming removed 2 bases from V and 9 bases from J, with 8 bases in between.

The V and J genes are TRBV11-2 and TRBJ2-2; 10 nucleotides line up with TRBD2. Germline-derived CDR1 and CDR2 are SGHAT and FQNNGV. The V and J ends lost 0 bases and 4 bases, in that order; junction bases with no gene match: 5. The CDR3 spans 17 residues. The DNA for the CDR3 is TGTGCCAGCAGCTTAGAAGCTAGCGGGGGCGGCACCGGGGAGCTGTTTTTT. Encoded protein: CASSLEASGGGTGELFF. Supplemented by reference TRBV11-2 and TRBJ2-2, the full variable domain reads EAGVAQSPRYKIIEKRQSVAFWCNPISGHATLYWYQQILGQGPKLLIQFQNNGVVDDSQLPKDRFSAERLKGVDSTLKIQPAKLEDSAVYLCASSLEASGGGTGELFFGEGSRLTVL.

This clone appeared a few times. The chain links TRBV19 to TRBJ1-5; 9 bases agree with TRBD1. The trim removed 7 bases at V and 1 base at J, leaving 5 bases unmatched. Germline CDR1 LNHDA, CDR2 SQIVND (reference sequence). The CDR3 sequence is 15 residues long. In DNA form, the CDR3 reads TGTGCCAGTACCTTGACAGGGGGGAGCAATCAGCCCCAGCATTTT. Translated, it gives CASTLTGGSNQPQHF.

The chain employs TRBV7-3 and TRBJ2-1, with D possibly TRBD1 on 6 matching bases. Germline V gives CDR1 SGHTA, CDR2 FQGTGA. CDR3 size: 15 residues. V was trimmed by 1 base and J by 7 bases, leaving 14 bases between them. Written as DNA, the CDR3 is TGTGCCAGCAGCTTAAACAGTCAGGGGTGGAATGAGCAGTTCTTC. Translated: CASSLNSQGWNEQFF.

This clone was seen only a few times. This chain uses TRBV6-1 with TRBJ1-4; D may be TRBD1 (5 bases). The germline CDR1 and CDR2 sequences are MNHNS and SASEGT. V shed 6 bases and J shed 11 bases, with 10 bases lying between them. The CDR3 is 11 amino acids. This CDR3 is CASSAGGKLFF. The CDR3 nucleotides read TGTGCCAGCAGCGCGGGGGGGAAACTGTTTTTT.